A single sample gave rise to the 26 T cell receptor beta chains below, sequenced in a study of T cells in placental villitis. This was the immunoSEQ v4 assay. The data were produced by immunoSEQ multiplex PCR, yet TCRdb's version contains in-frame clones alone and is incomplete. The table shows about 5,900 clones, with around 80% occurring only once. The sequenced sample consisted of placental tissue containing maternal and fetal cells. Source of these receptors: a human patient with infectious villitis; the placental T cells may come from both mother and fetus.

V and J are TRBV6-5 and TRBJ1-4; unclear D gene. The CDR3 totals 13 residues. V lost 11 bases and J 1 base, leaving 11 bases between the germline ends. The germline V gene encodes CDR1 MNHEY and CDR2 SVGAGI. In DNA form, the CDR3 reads TGTGCCTGTGCGGAAAAAACTAATGAAAAACTGTTTTTT. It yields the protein CACAEKTNEKLFF.

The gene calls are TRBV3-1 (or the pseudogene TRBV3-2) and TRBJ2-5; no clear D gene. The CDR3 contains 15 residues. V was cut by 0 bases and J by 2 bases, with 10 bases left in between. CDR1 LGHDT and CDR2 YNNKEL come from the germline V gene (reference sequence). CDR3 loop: CASSQEGRTQETQYF. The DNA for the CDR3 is TGTGCCAGCAGCCAAGAGGGCAGAACACAAGAGACCCAGTACTTC.

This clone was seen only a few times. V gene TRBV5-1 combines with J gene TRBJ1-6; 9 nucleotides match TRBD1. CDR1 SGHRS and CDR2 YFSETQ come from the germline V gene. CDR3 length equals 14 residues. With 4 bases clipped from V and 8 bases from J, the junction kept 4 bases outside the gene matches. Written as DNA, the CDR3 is TGCGCCAGCAGCCCCGGGACAGGGTATTCACCCCTCCACTTT. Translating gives CASSPGTGYSPLHF.

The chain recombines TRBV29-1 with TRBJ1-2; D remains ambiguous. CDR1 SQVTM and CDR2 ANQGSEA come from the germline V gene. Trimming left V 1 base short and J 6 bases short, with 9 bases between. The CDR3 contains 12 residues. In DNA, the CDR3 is TGCAGCGTTGAAGGACAAGACGATGGCTACACCTTC. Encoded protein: CSVEGQDDGYTF.

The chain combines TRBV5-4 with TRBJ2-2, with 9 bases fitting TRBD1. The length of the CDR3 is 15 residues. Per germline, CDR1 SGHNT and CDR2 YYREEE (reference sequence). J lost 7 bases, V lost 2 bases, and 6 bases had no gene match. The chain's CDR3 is CASSFLDRGGGELFF. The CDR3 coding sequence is TGTGCCAGCAGCTTCCTGGACAGGGGAGGCGGGGAGCTGTTTTTT.

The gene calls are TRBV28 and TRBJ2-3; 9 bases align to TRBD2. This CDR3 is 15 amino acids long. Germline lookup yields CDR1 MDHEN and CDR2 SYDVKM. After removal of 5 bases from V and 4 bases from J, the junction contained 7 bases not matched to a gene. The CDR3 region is CASSTSGGISDTQYF. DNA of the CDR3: TGTGCCAGCAGTACCAGCGGGGGGATATCAGATACGCAGTATTTT.

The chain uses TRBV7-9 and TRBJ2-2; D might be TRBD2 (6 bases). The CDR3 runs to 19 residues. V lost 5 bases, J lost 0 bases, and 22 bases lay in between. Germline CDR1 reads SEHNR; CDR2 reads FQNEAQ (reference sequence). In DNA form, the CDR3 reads TGTGCCAGCAGCGGCCGGTTGGGGGGAAGCCCCTCGAACACCGGGGAGCTGTTTTTT. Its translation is CASSGRLGGSPSNTGELFF.

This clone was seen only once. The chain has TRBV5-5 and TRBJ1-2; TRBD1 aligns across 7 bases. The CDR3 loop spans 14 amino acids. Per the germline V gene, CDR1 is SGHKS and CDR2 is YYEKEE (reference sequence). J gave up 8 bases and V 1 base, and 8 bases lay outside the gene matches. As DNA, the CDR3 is TGTGCCAGCAGCTTGATGGAACACAGGGGCGGCTACACCTTC. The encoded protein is CASSLMEHRGGYTF. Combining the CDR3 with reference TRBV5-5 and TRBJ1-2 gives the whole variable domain DAGVTQSPTHLIKTRGQQVTLRCSPISGHKSVSWYQQVLGQGPQFIFQYYEKEERGRGNFPDRFSARQFPNYSSELNVNALLLGDSALYLCASSLMEHRGGYTFGSGTRLTVV.

The CDR3 coding sequence is TGTGCCAGCAGCTTAGATTCCGGTTTTACGTCCACTGAAGCTTTCTTT. Translation gives CASSLDSGFTSTEAFF. The rearrangement links TRBV7-8 to TRBJ1-1, with D uncertain. CDR1 is SGHVS, CDR2 FQNEAQ, per germline. Trimming removed 1 base from V and 4 bases from J, with 16 bases in between. The length of the CDR3 is 16 residues.

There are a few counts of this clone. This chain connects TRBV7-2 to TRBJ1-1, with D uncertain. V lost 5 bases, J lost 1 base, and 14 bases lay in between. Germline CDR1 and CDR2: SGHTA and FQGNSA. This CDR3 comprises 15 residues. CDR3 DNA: TGTGCCAGCAGCACCAAAGGGCACGAGAACACTGAAGCTTTCTTT. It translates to CASSTKGHENTEAFF. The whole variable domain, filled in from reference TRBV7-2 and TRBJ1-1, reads GAGVSQSPSNKVTEKGKDVELRCDPISGHTALYWYRQSLGQGLEFLIYFQGNSAPDKSGLPSDRFSAERTGGSVSTLTIQRTQQEDSAVYLCASSTKGHENTEAFFGQGTRLTVV.

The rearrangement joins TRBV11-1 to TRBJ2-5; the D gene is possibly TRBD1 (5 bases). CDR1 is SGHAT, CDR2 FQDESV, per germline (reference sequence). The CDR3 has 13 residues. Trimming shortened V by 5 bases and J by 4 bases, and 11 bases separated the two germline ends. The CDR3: CASSAPQGETQYF. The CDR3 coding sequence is TGTGCCAGCAGCGCGCCCCAGGGAGAGACCCAGTACTTC.

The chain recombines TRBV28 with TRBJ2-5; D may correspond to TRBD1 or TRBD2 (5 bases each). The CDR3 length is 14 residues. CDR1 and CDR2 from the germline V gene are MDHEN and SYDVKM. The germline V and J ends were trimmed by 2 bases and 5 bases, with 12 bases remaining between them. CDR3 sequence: CASSLARDGETQYF. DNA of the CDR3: TGTGCCAGCAGTTTAGCCAGGGACGGGGAGACCCAGTACTTC. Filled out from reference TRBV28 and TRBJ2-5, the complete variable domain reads DVKVTQSSRYLVKRTGEKVFLECVQDMDHENMFWYRQDPGLGLRLIYFSYDVKMKEKGDIPEGYSVSREKKERFSLILESASTNQTSMYLCASSLARDGETQYFGPGTRLLVL.

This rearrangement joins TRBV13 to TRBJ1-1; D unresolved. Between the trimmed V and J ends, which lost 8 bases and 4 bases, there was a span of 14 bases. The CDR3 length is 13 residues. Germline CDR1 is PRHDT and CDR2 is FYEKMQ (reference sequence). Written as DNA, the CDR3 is TGTGCCAGCGACCAGTGGGAGAGCACTGAAGCTTTCTTT. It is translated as CASDQWESTEAFF. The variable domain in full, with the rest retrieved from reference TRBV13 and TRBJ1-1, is AAGVIQSPRHLIKEKRETATLKCYPIPRHDTVYWYQQGPGQDPQFLISFYEKMQSDKGSIPDRFSAQQFSDYHSELNMSSLELGDSALYFCASDQWESTEAFFGQGTRLTVV.

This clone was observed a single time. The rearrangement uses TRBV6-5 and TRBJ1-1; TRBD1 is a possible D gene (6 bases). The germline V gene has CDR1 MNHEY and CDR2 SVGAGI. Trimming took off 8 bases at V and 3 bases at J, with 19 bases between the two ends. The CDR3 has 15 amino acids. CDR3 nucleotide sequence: TGTGCCAGCCGCGAGGGGGGGGTGAGGGACACTGAAGCTTTCTTT. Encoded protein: CASREGGVRDTEAFF.

In DNA form, the CDR3 reads TGTGCCAGCGGACTACAGGGGAGGGGAAACATTCAGTACTTC. It translates to CASGLQGRGNIQYF. The chain uses TRBV19 and TRBJ2-4, with D perhaps being TRBD1 or TRBD2 (7 bases each). Germline values: CDR1 LNHDA, CDR2 SQIVND (reference sequence). The CDR3 sequence is 14 residues long. Trimming cost V 9 bases and J 6 bases, with 18 bases left between them.

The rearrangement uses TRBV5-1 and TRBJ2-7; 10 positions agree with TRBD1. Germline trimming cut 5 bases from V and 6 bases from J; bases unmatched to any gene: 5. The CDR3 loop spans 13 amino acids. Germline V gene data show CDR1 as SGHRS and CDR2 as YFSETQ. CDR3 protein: CASRGTGVGEQYF. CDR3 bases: TGCGCCAGCAGGGGGACAGGGGTGGGCGAGCAGTACTTC.

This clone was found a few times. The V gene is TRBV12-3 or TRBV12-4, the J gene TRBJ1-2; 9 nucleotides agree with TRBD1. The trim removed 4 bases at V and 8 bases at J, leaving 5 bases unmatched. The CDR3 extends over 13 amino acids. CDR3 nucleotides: TGTGCCAGCAGTTACGGACAGGGGAGAGGCTACACCTTC. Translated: CASSYGQGRGYTF.

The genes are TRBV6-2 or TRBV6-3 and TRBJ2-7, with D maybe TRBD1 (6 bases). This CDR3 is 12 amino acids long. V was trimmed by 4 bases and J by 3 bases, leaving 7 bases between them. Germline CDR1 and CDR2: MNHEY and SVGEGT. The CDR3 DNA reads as TGTGCCAGCAGTTTCAGGGGCTACGAGCAGTACTTC. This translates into CASSFRGYEQYF.

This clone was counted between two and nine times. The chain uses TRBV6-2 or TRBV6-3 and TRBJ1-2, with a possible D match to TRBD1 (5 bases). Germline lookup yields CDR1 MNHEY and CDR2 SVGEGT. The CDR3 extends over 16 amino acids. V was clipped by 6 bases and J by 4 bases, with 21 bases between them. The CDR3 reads CASSPVGEGRLYGYTF. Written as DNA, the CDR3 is TGTGCCAGCAGCCCGGTGGGGGAAGGACGGCTCTATGGCTACACCTTC.

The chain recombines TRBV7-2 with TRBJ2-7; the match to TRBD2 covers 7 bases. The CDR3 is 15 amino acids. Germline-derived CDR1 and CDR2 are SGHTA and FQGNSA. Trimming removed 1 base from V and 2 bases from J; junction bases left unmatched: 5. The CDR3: CASSLVGGQTYEQYF. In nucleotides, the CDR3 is TGTGCCAGCAGCTTAGTGGGAGGGCAGACCTACGAGCAGTACTTC.

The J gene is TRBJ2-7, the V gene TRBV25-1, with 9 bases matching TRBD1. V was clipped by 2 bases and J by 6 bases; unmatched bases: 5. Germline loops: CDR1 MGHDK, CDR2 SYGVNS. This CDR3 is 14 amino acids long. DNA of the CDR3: TGTGCCAGCAGTGAAGATGGGACAGGGTCCGAGCAGTACTTC. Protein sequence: CASSEDGTGSEQYF.

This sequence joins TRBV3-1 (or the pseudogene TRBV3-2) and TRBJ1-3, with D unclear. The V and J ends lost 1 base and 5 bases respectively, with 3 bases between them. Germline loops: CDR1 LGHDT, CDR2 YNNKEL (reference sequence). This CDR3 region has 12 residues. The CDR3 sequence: CASSQGRNTIYF. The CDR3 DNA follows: TGTGCCAGCAGCCAAGGCCGAAACACCATATATTTT.

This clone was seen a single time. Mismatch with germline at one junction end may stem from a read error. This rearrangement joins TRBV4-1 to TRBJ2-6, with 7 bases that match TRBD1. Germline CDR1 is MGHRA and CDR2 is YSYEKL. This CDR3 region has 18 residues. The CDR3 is CASSPSRGQVSGTNVLTF. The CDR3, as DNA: TGCGCCAGCAGCCCGTCCCGCGGACAGGTCTCTGGGACCAACGTCCTGACTTTC.

In nucleotides, the CDR3 is TGTGCCAGCAGCGCAGAAACAGGGCCCTATCTCCACTTT. This gives the protein CASSAETGPYLHF. The rearrangement joins TRBV9 to TRBJ1-6; D may be TRBD1 (6 bases). This CDR3 comprises 13 residues. CDR1 and CDR2 from the germline V gene are SGDLS and YYNGEE. Trimming removed 3 bases from V and 16 bases from J, with 17 bases in between.

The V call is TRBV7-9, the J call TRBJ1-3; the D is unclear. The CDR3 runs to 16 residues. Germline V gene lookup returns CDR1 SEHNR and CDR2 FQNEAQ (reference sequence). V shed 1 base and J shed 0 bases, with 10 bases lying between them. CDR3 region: CASSLGGRLSGNTIYF. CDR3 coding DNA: TGTGCCAGCAGCTTAGGTGGCAGACTCTCTGGAAACACCATATATTTT.

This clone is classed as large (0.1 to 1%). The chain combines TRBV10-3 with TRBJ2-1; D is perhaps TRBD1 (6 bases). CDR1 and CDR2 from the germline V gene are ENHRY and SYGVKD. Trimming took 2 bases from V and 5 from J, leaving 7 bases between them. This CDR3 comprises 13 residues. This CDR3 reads CAISEGDNNEQFF. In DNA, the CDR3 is TGTGCCATCAGTGAGGGGGACAACAATGAGCAGTTCTTC.